The T cell receptor (beta chain) under discussion was sequenced for a study of cytomegalovirus exposure and HLA in healthy donors. Study-wide results and limits: Specific recognition of CMV antigens was confirmed in vitro for a few chains (all CMV-associated).

Primers included in the PCR were 60 Vbeta and 13 Jbeta primers. Here immunoSEQ multiplex PCR was the method, and the copy in TCRdb shows in-frame clones only, minus some. The sample holds some 150,000 clones. The CDR3 has 15 residues. Germline V lookup: CDR1 SGHTA, CDR2 FQGNSA. Between the trimmed V and J ends, which lost 2 bases and 2 bases, there was a span of 11 bases. Concerning this clone itself: Its antigen is as yet unknown.

The sequenced material came from PBMCs. This TCR came from a young woman in good health and CMV-seropositive. V is TRBV7-2 and J is TRBJ2-3; D gene ambiguous. CDR3 sequence (DNA): TGTGCCAGCAGCTTAATGAGTCTAAACACAGATACGCAGTATTTT. It yields the protein CASSLMSLNTDTQYF.